The 18 T cell receptor beta chains given below trace back to one sample, sequenced in a study of vaccination effects on CD4 cells after COVID-19 (dated by TCRdb to 2021 to 2024). For these receptors, no antigen is known. Library method: the immunoSEQ multiplex PCR assay. The clones in this table, taken by TCRdb from immuneACCESS, are in-frame only. Not every clone is retained; where verified, under half of the shortfall comes from an unresolved V gene, and the cause of the rest is unknown. The sample contains fewer than 65,000 clones, around three quarters of them found a single time. About 4% of the sample is taken by the ten largest. In the ViraFEST assay, PBMC were stimulated with viral peptide pools, and antigen-specific CD4+ T cell clonotypes were then identified by expansion using TCR sequencing. After about 9 days of culture, CD4+ T cells were isolated with the EasySep CD4+ T cell isolation kit. The absence of prior SARS-CoV-2 infection in healthy vaccine recipients was confirmed by negative nucleocapsid antibodies before and after vaccination.

The sample in question was CD4+ T cells from PBMCs cultured with HCoV-OC43 spike peptides, obtained before COVID-19 vaccination. Taken with the paper, the label for cell subset or site translates to: HCoV-OC43 spike overlapping peptide pool stimulation. The origin of the receptors is a human donor who received a COVID-19 vaccine.

The chain couples TRBV2 to TRBJ1-6; 10 bases match TRBD1. Germline-derived CDR1 and CDR2 are SNHLY and FYNNEI. Trimming removed 7 bases from V and 10 bases from J; junction bases left unmatched: 10. The length of the CDR3 is 15 residues. The CDR3 coding sequence is TGTGCCAGCACTCCCGGACAGGGGGTTTTGTCACCCCTCCACTTT. This sequence encodes CASTPGQGVLSPLHF. Together with reference TRBV2 and TRBJ1-6, the CDR3 gives the full variable domain: EPEVTQTPSHQVTQMGQEVILRCVPISNHLYFYWYRQILGQKVEFLVSFYNNEISEKSEIFDDQFSVERPDGSNFTLKIRSTKLEDSAMYFCASTPGQGVLSPLHFGNGTRLTVT.

This CDR3 is CSVGNRSNTGELFF. CDR3 bases: TGCAGCGTTGGTAACAGATCGAACACCGGGGAGCTGTTTTTT. The J gene is TRBJ2-2, the V gene TRBV29-1; the D is unclear. V was clipped by 4 bases and J by 0 bases, with 9 bases between them. CDR3 length: 14 residues. CDR1 is SQVTM and CDR2 is ANQGSEA in the germline V gene.

The chain employs TRBV18 and TRBJ1-4; TRBD1 is a possible D gene (5 bases). Germline CDR1 and CDR2: KGHSH and LQKENI. There are 15 residues in the CDR3. The V end was cut by 6 bases, the J end by 6 bases, with 17 bases between. Here the CDR3 reads CASSDQGQGHEKLFF. The CDR3 region has the DNA TGTGCCAGCTCCGACCAGGGCCAGGGACATGAAAAACTGTTTTTT.

This rearrangement joins TRBV6-5 to TRBJ2-2, with D possibly matching TRBD2 (5 bases). V shed 5 bases and J shed 6 bases, with 13 bases lying between them. The V gene's germline CDR1 is MNHEY and CDR2 SVGAGI. This CDR3 spans 14 amino acids. The CDR3 is CASSRRPAAGELFF. The CDR3 coding sequence is TGTGCCAGCAGTCGAAGACCAGCGGCCGGGGAGCTGTTTTTT.

The table lists this clone with a count of one. The chain employs TRBV5-1 and TRBJ1-4; D ambiguous. V was trimmed by 2 bases and J by 6 bases, leaving 17 bases between them. The CDR3 extends over 16 amino acids. Germline values: CDR1 SGHRS, CDR2 YFSETQ. In nucleotides, the CDR3 is TGCGCCAGCAGCTTACAACCCGGGATCACCGATGAAAAACTGTTTTTT. This codes for CASSLQPGITDEKLFF.

This chain joins TRBV18 and TRBJ2-3; perhaps TRBD1 as D (5 bases). The V end was cut by 7 bases, the J end by 4 bases, with 12 bases between. In germline, CDR1 is KGHSH, CDR2 LQKENI. The CDR3 has 13 amino acids. The CDR3 nucleotides are TGTGCCAGCTTTGCCAGGGAATCAGATACGCAGTATTTT. Translated, it gives CASFARESDTQYF.

The V call is TRBV6-5, the J call TRBJ1-5; D is unresolved. The CDR3 runs 14 residues. Germline values: CDR1 MNHEY, CDR2 SVGAGI. The ends were cut back, 5 bases at V and 7 bases at J, with 15 bases in the middle. The chain's CDR3 is CASSPIGRRQPQHF. The CDR3 DNA sequence: TGTGCCAGCAGTCCCATCGGTCGTCGGCAGCCCCAGCATTTT.

Only a few counts were recorded for this clone. The CDR3 bases are TGTGCCTGGAGTCCCGGGACAGGGAGAACCTATAGCAATCAGCCCCAGCATTTT. As protein: CAWSPGTGRTYSNQPQHF. This chain uses TRBV30 with TRBJ1-5; 9 bases are a match to TRBD1. This CDR3 is 18 amino acids long. The junction had 11 bases not matched to a gene; V was cut back by 2 bases and J by 0 bases. CDR1 and CDR2 (germline): GTSNPN, SVGIG (reference sequence).

This clone was detected once. The V and J genes are TRBV6-5 and TRBJ1-5, with D uncertain. The CDR3 totals 15 residues. V lost 6 bases to trimming and J lost 3 bases, with 15 bases between them. Germline CDR1 reads MNHEY; CDR2 reads SVGAGI. The CDR3 DNA reads as TGTGCCAGCAGGAAAGAGGACGGCCTCAATCAGCCCCAGCATTTT. It codes for CASRKEDGLNQPQHF.

The chain uses TRBV7-9 and TRBJ2-2; D not resolved. V dropped 1 base and J dropped 7 bases, with 7 bases sitting between them. CDR3 length: 13 residues. Per the germline V gene, CDR1 is SEHNR and CDR2 is FQNEAQ (reference sequence). The DNA for the CDR3 is TGTGCCAGCAGCTTAGACGTTAGCGGGGAGCTGTTTTTT. This codes for CASSLDVSGELFF.

The chain carries TRBV28 and TRBJ2-1, with TRBD1 identical over 7 bases. The V gene end was trimmed by 5 bases and the J gene end by 15 bases; junction bases not matched to a gene: 7. The germline CDR1 and CDR2 sequences are MDHEN and SYDVKM. The CDR3 runs 11 residues. CDR3 amino acids: CASSPTGKAFF. The CDR3 DNA sequence: TGTGCCAGCAGTCCGACAGGGAAGGCGTTCTTC.

The V and J genes are TRBV2 and TRBJ1-3; D perhaps matches TRBD1 (5 bases). CDR1 and CDR2 from the germline V gene are SNHLY and FYNNEI. V gave up 3 bases and J gave up 2 bases, with 11 bases separating them. The CDR3 consists of 15 residues. The CDR3 loop is CASSDYTGAGNTIYF. In DNA form, the CDR3 reads TGTGCCAGCAGTGATTATACGGGGGCTGGAAACACCATATATTTT. Full variable domain (missing parts from reference TRBV2 and TRBJ1-3): EPEVTQTPSHQVTQMGQEVILRCVPISNHLYFYWYRQILGQKVEFLVSFYNNEISEKSEIFDDQFSVERPDGSNFTLKIRSTKLEDSAMYFCASSDYTGAGNTIYFGEGSWLTVV.

The chain recombines TRBV18 with TRBJ2-6; possibly TRBD1 or TRBD2 for D (6 bases each). Germline CDR1 KGHSH, CDR2 LQKENI. Trimming removed 2 bases from V and 2 bases from J, with 10 bases in between. The CDR3 length is 16 residues. For the CDR3, the DNA is TGTGCCAGCTCACCATACGGGGGCACTGGGGCCAACGTCCTGACTTTC. This gives the protein CASSPYGGTGANVLTF.

In DNA form, the CDR3 reads TGCAGCACCCTTGGAGCCGGGGACTCCTACAATGAGCAGTTCTTC. Its translation: CSTLGAGDSYNEQFF. The chain joins TRBV29-1 to TRBJ2-1, with TRBD2 as a possible D gene (5 bases). The germline gives CDR1 SQVTM, CDR2 ANQGSEA. The V end was cut by 8 bases, the J end by 0 bases, with 17 bases between. The CDR3 length is 15 residues.

This chain joins TRBV5-1 and TRBJ2-6; D is undetermined. CDR3 size: 17 residues. Looked up from germline, CDR1 is SGHRS and CDR2 is YFSETQ. V was clipped by 4 bases and J by 0 bases, with 14 bases between them. CDR3 residues: CASSTGALSSGANVLTF. CDR3 coding DNA: TGCGCCAGCAGCACCGGTGCTCTCAGCTCTGGGGCCAACGTCCTGACTTTC.

This clone occurred a few times. This chain joins TRBV19 and TRBJ1-4, with D hard to call. The CDR3 sequence is 14 residues long. Germline lookup yields CDR1 LNHDA and CDR2 SQIVND (reference sequence). With 5 bases removed from V and 0 bases from J, the gap between germline ends came to 7 bases. The CDR3 here is CASSVSATNEKLFF. In DNA, the CDR3 is TGTGCCAGTAGTGTCTCTGCAACTAATGAAAAACTGTTTTTT.

The chain combines TRBV30 with TRBJ1-5; D is uncertain. Germline V gene sequence: CDR1 GTSNPN, CDR2 SVGIG (reference sequence). Trimming removed 1 base at V and 9 bases at J, with 16 bases between. The CDR3 has 14 residues. The CDR3 protein is CAWSGWTPGGPQHF. Written as DNA, the CDR3 is TGTGCCTGGAGTGGGTGGACCCCGGGCGGGCCCCAGCATTTT.

This clone was seen only a few times. The genes are TRBV9 and TRBJ1-4, with TRBD1 as a possible D gene (6 bases). Between the trimmed V and J ends, which lost 2 bases and 5 bases, there was a span of 13 bases. From germline, CDR1 is SGDLS and CDR2 YYNGEE. The CDR3 has 15 amino acids. The CDR3 sequence: CASSVDTGTNEKLFF. CDR3 sequence (DNA): TGTGCCAGCAGCGTTGATACAGGGACCAATGAAAAACTGTTTTTT.